Each of the 23 T cell receptor beta chains below was sequenced from the same sample in a study of early T cells in non-severe SARS-CoV-2 infection. Each CDR3 protein is one row after TCRdb ran MiXCR on the 5' RACE reads. This sample has about 29,000 distinct CDR3 sequences, with 4.5% found just once. Sequencing was performed on whole blood. These TCRs come from an adult who was a healthcare worker with PCR-confirmed SARS-CoV-2 infection or an uninfected control (not recorded which).

This clonotype has at least ten counts. In nucleotides, the CDR3 is TGTGCCAGCAGCTTAGCCGGCATCTATGGCTACACCTTC. Its protein is CASSLAGIYGYTF. The chain joins TRBV11-2 to TRBJ1-2; D unclear. CDR3 length equals 13 residues. V was pared by 1 base and J by 4 bases, with 7 bases between. Germline CDR1 reads SGHAT; CDR2 reads FQNNGV.

The sample holds many counts of this clonotype. The J gene is TRBJ2-1, the V gene TRBV7-3, with 9 bases fitting TRBD1. Germline V CDR1 and CDR2: SGHTA, FQGTGA. J lost 5 bases, V lost 5 bases, and 4 bases had no gene match. This CDR3 spans 14 amino acids. CDR3 nucleotides: TGTGCCAGCAGCCGGGACAGGGTCCACAATGAGCAGTTCTTC. As protein: CASSRDRVHNEQFF.

The chain employs TRBV29-1 and TRBJ2-5; D possibly matches TRBD1 or TRBD2 (6 bases each). V dropped 6 bases and J dropped 5 bases, with 16 bases sitting between them. The length of the CDR3 is 13 residues. Germline values: CDR1 SQVTM, CDR2 ANQGSEA. CDR3 sequence (DNA): TGCAGCGTCGAAAGGGGGGTTGGGGAGACCCAGTACTTC. Translated, it gives CSVERGVGETQYF.

This clonotype was found many times. The chain uses TRBV6-1 and TRBJ1-1; maybe TRBD1 (5 bases). This CDR3 is 15 amino acids long. Germline V gene data show CDR1 as MNHNS and CDR2 as SASEGT. Trimming shortened V by 6 bases and J by 1 base, and 15 bases separated the two germline ends. The CDR3 DNA is TGTGCCAGCAGGGGGACGGACTCCTGGAACACTGAAGCTTTCTTT. Protein: CASRGTDSWNTEAFF.

The chain is built from TRBV5-4 and TRBJ2-3; weak D call: TRBD2 (6 bases). The CDR3 has 13 residues. The germline V gene encodes CDR1 SGHNT and CDR2 YYREEE (reference sequence). V was trimmed by 4 bases and J by 2 bases, leaving 8 bases between them. CDR3 amino acids: CASSRGFTDTQYF. In DNA form, the CDR3 reads TGTGCCAGCAGCCGGGGGTTCACAGATACGCAGTATTTT.

This clonotype has a count of ten or more. V gene TRBV20-1 combines with J gene TRBJ2-5; the D is unclear. Trimming took 3 bases from V and 2 from J, leaving 10 bases between them. Germline V lookup: CDR1 DFQATT, CDR2 SNEGSKA (reference sequence). CDR3 length: 13 residues. The CDR3 region has the DNA TGCAGTGCTAGTACTCACTCTCAAGAGACCCAGTACTTC. This codes for CSASTHSQETQYF.

This clonotype was observed at least ten times. The genes are TRBV7-3 and TRBJ2-1; 8 bases map to TRBD2. The CDR3 totals 16 residues. The germline V gene has CDR1 SGHTA and CDR2 FQGTGA. The trim removed 3 bases at V and 8 bases at J, leaving 12 bases unmatched. CDR3 DNA sequence: TGTGCCAGCAGCTTTGTAGCGGGGACGGCTTTCGATGAGCAGTTCTTC. It codes for CASSFVAGTAFDEQFF.

The V call is TRBV6-4, the J call TRBJ1-1; D is undetermined. This CDR3 has 19 amino acids. V was shortened by 0 bases and J by 0 bases, with 20 bases between the two germline ends. Germline V CDR1 and CDR2: MRHNA, SNTAGT. This CDR3 reads CASSDSSVLSRRMNTEAFF. CDR3 bases: TGTGCCAGCAGTGACTCCTCCGTCTTATCTCGACGGATGAACACTGAAGCTTTCTTT.

This clonotype occurred many times. This rearrangement joins TRBV5-1 to TRBJ1-5, with D uncertain. V gave up 0 bases and J gave up 6 bases, with 7 bases separating them. Germline CDR1 reads SGHRS; CDR2 reads YFSETQ. The length of the CDR3 is 13 residues. The CDR3 sequence is CASSLEGAQPQHF. The CDR3 DNA is TGCGCCAGCAGCTTGGAGGGTGCTCAGCCCCAGCATTTT.

This clonotype was observed at least ten times. The V and J genes are TRBV5-1 and TRBJ2-7; the D gene is possibly TRBD1 (5 bases). Trimming removed 4 bases at V and 2 bases at J, with 13 bases between. The CDR3 runs to 14 residues. Per germline, CDR1 SGHRS and CDR2 YFSETQ. Written as DNA, the CDR3 is TGCGCCAGCAGCGGATTAGGACACACCTACGAGCAGTACTTC. The encoded protein is CASSGLGHTYEQYF.

V usage is TRBV7-2 and J usage is TRBJ2-3; D is uncertain. V lost 1 base, J lost 4 bases, and 6 bases lay in between. The CDR3 length is 13 residues. CDR1 is SGHTA, CDR2 FQGNSA, per germline. The CDR3 DNA reads as TGTGCCAGCAGCTTAGGATGGGCAGATACGCAGTATTTT. As protein: CASSLGWADTQYF.

Ten or more counts support this clonotype. This sequence joins TRBV21-1 and TRBJ2-7; no check of the table's D call, TRBD1, against the DNA was made. TRBV21-1 is marked as a pseudogene. CDR3 length: 12 amino acids. CDR3 loop: CASLDREHEQYF. As DNA, the CDR3 is TGTGCCAGCCTGGACAGGGAGCACGAGCAGTACTTC.

Judged by abundance, this clonotype is medium-sized. The rearrangement links TRBV25-1 to TRBJ2-2; D may be TRBD1 (5 bases). The CDR3 sequence is 14 residues long. Germline CDR1 and CDR2: MGHDK and SYGVNS. Deletions cut 1 base from V and 3 bases from J, with 6 bases between. Written as DNA, the CDR3 is TGTGCCAGCAGTGAATCACAGGACACCGGGGAGCTGTTTTTT. Translating gives CASSESQDTGELFF.

This clonotype was picked up many times. The chain employs TRBV5-1 and TRBJ2-1, with TRBD2 matching 11 bases. V was pared by 4 bases and J by 7 bases, with 10 bases of the junction left unmatched. Germline V gives CDR1 SGHRS, CDR2 YFSETQ. The CDR3 spans 16 residues. The CDR3: CASSALAGAFSNEQFF. CDR3 in DNA: TGCGCCAGCAGCGCACTAGCGGGGGCCTTTTCAAATGAGCAGTTCTTC.

This clonotype was observed a few times. The V call is TRBV29-1, the J call TRBJ1-6; TRBD1 aligns across 7 bases. This CDR3 has 13 amino acids. Germline assignment: CDR1 SQVTM and CDR2 ANQGSEA. Trimming removed 7 bases from V and 12 bases from J; junction bases left unmatched: 12. The CDR3 here is CSARQGVEGPLHF. The CDR3 DNA sequence: TGCAGCGCTCGTCAGGGGGTGGAGGGACCCCTCCACTTT.

This clonotype was observed at least ten times. V gene TRBV7-6 combines with J gene TRBJ2-7; D possibly corresponds to TRBD2 (6 bases). The V gene's germline CDR1 is SGHVS and CDR2 FNYEAQ. V lost 3 bases, J lost 6 bases, and 18 bases lay in between. This CDR3 region has 15 residues. CDR3 amino acids: CASSLGAGTHFEQYF. The CDR3, as DNA: TGTGCCAGCAGCTTGGGTGCCGGGACTCACTTCGAGCAGTACTTC. Full variable domain (remainder filled in from reference TRBV7-6 and TRBJ2-7): GAGVSQSPRYKVTKRGQDVALRCDPISGHVSLYWYRQALGQGPEFLTYFNYEAQQDKSGLPNDRFSAERPEGSISTLTIQRTEQRDSAMYRCASSLGAGTHFEQYFGPGTRLTVT.

This clonotype has more than one count but fewer than ten. The CDR3 spells CASSLQGISEAFF. CDR3 sequence (DNA): TGTGCCAGCAGCTTACAGGGGATCTCTGAAGCTTTCTTT. This chain uses TRBV13 with TRBJ1-1; a possible D gene is TRBD1 (6 bases). The germline V gene has CDR1 PRHDT and CDR2 FYEKMQ (reference sequence). V was cut by 2 bases and J by 6 bases, with 10 bases left in between. The CDR3 spans 13 residues.

The chain joins TRBV18 to TRBJ2-7; D is possibly TRBD1 (6 bases). The CDR3 loop spans 14 amino acids. V lost 4 bases and J lost 0, with 10 bases in between. The germline gives CDR1 KGHSH, CDR2 LQKENI. The CDR3 protein is CASSQGQISYEQYF. DNA for the CDR3: TGTGCCAGCTCACAAGGACAGATCTCCTACGAGCAGTACTTC.

This chain connects TRBV7-9 to TRBJ2-1, with 12 bases that match TRBD2. V lost 1 base and J lost 10; bases outside the gene matches: 11. Germline assignment: CDR1 SEHNR and CDR2 FQNEAQ (reference sequence). The CDR3 consists of 17 residues. This CDR3 is CASSLVPSPTSGREQFF. CDR3 DNA sequence: TGTGCCAGCAGCTTAGTCCCTAGCCCTACTAGCGGGAGGGAGCAGTTCTTC.

This clonotype was seen at least ten times. V is TRBV7-8 and J is TRBJ2-3; TRBD2 agrees at 10 bases. V dropped 0 bases and J dropped 6; count of bases not matched to a gene: 9. The germline gives CDR1 SGHVS, CDR2 FQNEAQ. There are 17 residues in the CDR3. CDR3 region: CASSLALERGGPDTQYF. CDR3 in DNA: TGTGCCAGCAGCTTAGCGCTTGAGCGGGGGGGCCCCGATACGCAGTATTTT.

This clonotype was observed a single time. This chain joins TRBV4-3 and TRBJ2-3; the D is unclear. This CDR3 is built from 15 residues. The germline V gene has CDR1 LGHNA and CDR2 YSLEER. V was shortened by 0 bases and J by 0 bases, with 7 bases between the two germline ends. CDR3 in amino acids: CASSQDISSTDTQYF. As DNA, the CDR3 is TGCGCCAGCAGCCAAGATATATCTAGCACAGATACGCAGTATTTT.

In its sample, this clonotype was seen many times. The chain joins TRBV4-2 to TRBJ2-3; 8 bases fit TRBD2. The CDR3 runs to 20 residues. Germline V gene data show CDR1 as LGHNA and CDR2 as YNFKEQ. The V segment lost 0 bases and the J segment 6 bases; nucleotides outside the gene matches: 20. CDR3 region: CASSQDAGASGLPRADTQYF. CDR3 DNA sequence: TGTGCCAGCAGCCAAGATGCTGGCGCTAGCGGGCTCCCCAGGGCCGATACGCAGTATTTT.

This chain joins TRBV5-1 and TRBJ2-7; D ambiguous. Germline V gives CDR1 SGHRS, CDR2 YFSETQ. Between the trimmed V and J ends, which lost 0 bases and 5 bases, there was a span of 12 bases. The CDR3 loop spans 14 amino acids. The DNA for the CDR3 is TGCGCCAGCAGCTTGGCACCACCGGCACACGAGCAGTACTTC. Translation gives CASSLAPPAHEQYF.